The 28 T cell receptor beta chains below all came from one sample that was sequenced in a study of cytomegalovirus exposure and HLA in healthy donors. PCR was performed using 60 Vbeta and 13 Jbeta primers. TCRdb's table, derived via immunoSEQ multiplex PCR, lists solely in-frame clones and lacks some. The sample holds tens of thousands of clones; under 80% are singletons and the top ten take 4.9%. The sequencing sample was made of PBMCs. Receptor source: a man aged 55 to 70 in good health and CMV-seropositive.

The V and J genes are TRBV4-1 and TRBJ1-1, with D possibly being TRBD1 (5 bases). The V gene's germline CDR1 is MGHRA and CDR2 YSYEKL. The CDR3 is 14 residues long. The V gene lost 4 bases and the J gene lost 5 bases, with 14 bases spanning the gap. The CDR3 reads CASSRGEKGTEAFF. The CDR3 nucleotides read TGCGCCAGCAGCCGGGGGGAGAAGGGGACTGAAGCTTTCTTT.

The gene calls are TRBV30 and TRBJ1-5, with D uncertain. Germline V gives CDR1 GTSNPN, CDR2 SVGIG (reference sequence). This CDR3 has 12 residues. V was clipped by 0 bases and J by 7 bases, with 7 bases between them. CDR3 protein: CAWSVSGQPQHF. The CDR3 coding sequence is TGTGCCTGGAGTGTAAGCGGGCAGCCCCAGCATTTT.

Remarks on this clone: The same CDR3 can be traced to other DNA sequences in this sample. V is TRBV6-5 and J is TRBJ1-2, with 7 nucleotides matching TRBD1. The CDR3 spans 13 residues. The ends lost 10 bases at V and 0 bases at J; junction bases unmatched: 5. The germline V gene encodes CDR1 MNHEY and CDR2 SVGAGI. CDR3: CAIRDRANYGYTF. For the CDR3, the DNA is TGTGCCATCCGGGACAGAGCTAACTATGGCTACACCTTC.

V gene TRBV7-8 combines with J gene TRBJ2-3; 7 positions agree with TRBD2. The germline V gene has CDR1 SGHVS and CDR2 FQNEAQ. CDR3 size: 15 residues. Unmatched junction bases numbered 17, after V lost 3 bases and J lost 14 bases. The CDR3 DNA sequence: TGTGCCAGCAGCTTTAGTGGTGGGGGGGGACGAGGGCTGTATTTT. Amino acid sequence: CASSFSGGGGRGLYF. Full variable domain (rest looked up from reference TRBV7-8 and TRBJ2-3): GAGVSQSPRYKVAKRGQDVALRCDPISGHVSLFWYQQALGQGPEFLTYFQNEAQLDKSGLPSDRFFAERPEGSVSTLKIQRTQQEDSAVYLCASSFSGGGGRGLYFGPGTRLTVL.

The J gene is TRBJ1-4, the V gene TRBV4-2; D uncertain. CDR1 is LGHNA and CDR2 is YNFKEQ in the germline V gene. V was trimmed by 0 bases and J by 3 bases, leaving 8 bases between them. The CDR3 totals 15 residues. Here the CDR3 reads CASSQDLAANEKLFF. The CDR3 region has the DNA TGTGCCAGCAGCCAAGATCTGGCAGCTAATGAAAAACTGTTTTTT.

The chain links TRBV19 to TRBJ1-1; no reliable D call. The CDR3 is made up of 17 amino acids. V dropped 6 bases and J dropped 1 base, with 21 bases sitting between them. Germline CDR1 LNHDA, CDR2 SQIVND (reference sequence). The CDR3 coding sequence is TGTGCCAGTAGCGTATTCGCCTTGTCTCGGGGGAACACTGAAGCTTTCTTT. Translating gives CASSVFALSRGNTEAFF.

The CDR3 protein is CASSQALGQAPNYGYTF. CDR3 DNA: TGCGCCAGCAGCCAAGCCCTCGGACAGGCTCCTAACTATGGCTACACCTTC. This chain joins TRBV4-1 and TRBJ1-2, with TRBD1 matching 7 bases. The CDR3 is made up of 17 amino acids. J lost 0 bases, V lost 1 base, and 8 bases had no gene match. Germline assignment: CDR1 MGHRA and CDR2 YSYEKL.

The J gene is TRBJ2-3, the V gene TRBV5-1; unclear D gene. Germline CDR1 SGHRS, CDR2 YFSETQ. CDR3 length equals 15 residues. The V end was cut by 1 base, the J end by 4 bases, with 13 bases between. The CDR3 bases are TGCGCCAGCAGCTTGACTTCGGCAGGCGCAGATACGCAGTATTTT. Translation gives CASSLTSAGADTQYF.

The chain joins TRBV7-2 to TRBJ2-2; D ambiguous. Germline-derived CDR1 and CDR2 are SGHTA and FQGNSA. The CDR3 length is 14 residues. Trimming pared 1 base from V and 4 bases from J, leaving 7 bases between. CDR3 sequence reads: CASSLEPSTGELFF. Here the CDR3 DNA reads TGTGCCAGCAGCTTAGAGCCAAGCACCGGGGAGCTGTTTTTT.

This chain links TRBV28 with TRBJ2-1, with 8 bases identical to TRBD2. Germline V gene sequence: CDR1 MDHEN, CDR2 SYDVKM. The CDR3 sequence is 11 residues long. After removal of 3 bases from V and 15 bases from J, the junction contained 4 bases not matched to a gene. CDR3 sequence: CASSFTGGTFF. The CDR3, as DNA: TGTGCCAGCAGTTTTACGGGAGGGACGTTCTTC. The full variable domain, with the rest looked up from reference TRBV28 and TRBJ2-1, is DVKVTQSSRYLVKRTGEKVFLECVQDMDHENMFWYRQDPGLGLRLIYFSYDVKMKEKGDIPEGYSVSREKKERFSLILESASTNQTSMYLCASSFTGGTFFGPGTRLTVL.

This rearrangement joins TRBV27 to TRBJ2-1; tentative D call: TRBD1 (5 bases). The V end lost 5 bases, the J end lost 8 bases, and 13 bases lay between the germline ends. Germline V gene lookup returns CDR1 MNHEY and CDR2 SMNVEV (reference sequence). CDR3 length: 13 amino acids. The CDR3 nucleotides are TGTGCCAGCAGTGCTAGTTACAGGCATGAGCAGTTCTTC. Its translation is CASSASYRHEQFF.

This clone was seen a handful of times. V and J are TRBV7-3 and TRBJ2-4, with TRBD1 identical over 10 bases. The J segment lost 12 bases and the V segment lost 5 bases, leaving 10 bases of the junction unmatched. The CDR3 is made up of 14 amino acids. The germline V gene has CDR1 SGHTA and CDR2 FQGTGA. The CDR3 nucleotides read TGTGCCAGCAGCCCCTCGGGACAGGGGCTGACTCAGTACTTC. This encodes CASSPSGQGLTQYF.

The rearrangement links TRBV30 to TRBJ2-5, with TRBD2 matching over 9 bases. This CDR3 region has 16 residues. Germline CDR1 reads GTSNPN; CDR2 reads SVGIG (reference sequence). The ends lost 1 base at V and 3 bases at J; junction bases unmatched: 9. The CDR3 DNA follows: TGTGCCTGGAGTGCTTGGCTAGCGGGGAGCGAAGAGACCCAGTACTTC. This codes for CAWSAWLAGSEETQYF. The whole variable domain, remainder taken from reference TRBV30 and TRBJ2-5, is SQTIHQWPATLVQPVGSPLSLECTVEGTSNPNLYWYRQAAGRGLQLLFYSVGIGQISSEVPQNLSASRPQDRQFILSSKKLLLSDSGFYLCAWSAWLAGSEETQYFGPGTRLLVL.

The chain recombines TRBV4-1 with TRBJ1-3; D gene uncertain. The CDR3 runs to 15 residues. Germline assignment: CDR1 MGHRA and CDR2 YSYEKL. The V end was cut by 0 bases, the J end by 0 bases, with 6 bases between. CDR3 amino acids: CASSQDPSSGNTIYF. CDR3 nucleotides: TGCGCCAGCAGCCAAGATCCCAGCTCTGGAAACACCATATATTTT.

V is TRBV5-5 and J is TRBJ2-1, with 7 bases fitting TRBD1. The CDR3 extends over 15 amino acids. With 2 bases clipped from V and 0 bases from J, the junction kept 2 bases outside the gene matches. Germline V gene sequence: CDR1 SGHKS, CDR2 YYEKEE (reference sequence). The CDR3 nucleotides are TGTGCCAGCAGCTTTGGGGACAGCTCCTACAATGAGCAGTTCTTC. Its protein product is CASSFGDSSYNEQFF.

This chain joins TRBV13 and TRBJ2-5; D possibly corresponds to TRBD1 (6 bases). The CDR3 runs 20 residues. V lost 2 bases and J 4 bases, leaving 29 bases between the germline ends. CDR1 PRHDT and CDR2 FYEKMQ come from the germline V gene (reference sequence). The CDR3 coding sequence is TGTGCCAGCAGCTTAACGGGACAAGAAATAGGGGTCAGGCAGGGAGAGACCCAGTACTTC. As protein: CASSLTGQEIGVRQGETQYF. Variable domain in full (rest from reference TRBV13 and TRBJ2-5): AAGVIQSPRHLIKEKRETATLKCYPIPRHDTVYWYQQGPGQDPQFLISFYEKMQSDKGSIPDRFSAQQFSDYHSELNMSSLELGDSALYFCASSLTGQEIGVRQGETQYFGPGTRLLVL.

J is TRBJ2-7 and V is TRBV7-9; 10 nucleotides agree with TRBD2. This CDR3 contains 15 residues. CDR1 is SEHNR and CDR2 is FQNEAQ in the germline V gene (reference sequence). After removal of 7 bases from V and 3 bases from J, the junction contained 9 bases not matched to a gene. The CDR3 loop is CASTGIAGGYYEQYF. CDR3 nucleotides: TGTGCCAGCACCGGAATAGCGGGGGGCTACTACGAGCAGTACTTC.

The chain couples TRBV2 to TRBJ1-5; tentatively, D is TRBD1 (5 bases). V lost 4 bases to trimming and J lost 6 bases, with 13 bases between them. Germline assignment: CDR1 SNHLY and CDR2 FYNNEI. The CDR3 extends over 14 amino acids. CDR3 loop: CASSGRAGLQPQHF. The CDR3 DNA follows: TGTGCCAGCAGTGGACGGGCAGGGCTTCAGCCCCAGCATTTT.

The chain is built from TRBV10-2 and TRBJ2-5; D may be TRBD2 (5 bases). This CDR3 contains 12 residues. V lost 7 bases and J 4 bases, leaving 10 bases between the germline ends. Germline CDR1 WSHSY, CDR2 SAAADI. CDR3 coding DNA: TGCGCCAGCAAGAGTGAGGGAGAGACCCAGTACTTC. Amino acids: CASKSEGETQYF.

The V and J genes are TRBV6-5 and TRBJ1-2; D is perhaps TRBD1 (6 bases). CDR3 length equals 15 residues. Deletions cut 2 bases from V and 0 bases from J, with 10 bases between. Germline assignment: CDR1 MNHEY and CDR2 SVGAGI. The CDR3 loop reads CASSYGGLANYGYTF. The CDR3 nucleotides are TGTGCCAGCAGTTACGGGGGCCTAGCTAACTATGGCTACACCTTC.

In its sample, this clone was seen a few times. The chain carries TRBV10-3 and TRBJ2-7, with 8 bases aligning to TRBD1. Germline CDR1 ENHRY, CDR2 SYGVKD. The CDR3 is 16 residues long. J gave up 5 bases and V 0 bases, and 9 bases lay outside the gene matches. The CDR3 here is CAISESPQGAPDEQYF. CDR3 coding DNA: TGTGCCATCAGTGAGTCGCCCCAGGGGGCGCCCGACGAGCAGTACTTC.

This chain links TRBV20-1 with TRBJ2-3, with D maybe TRBD2 (5 bases). Trimming cost V 3 bases and J 4 bases, with 5 bases left between them. The CDR3 length is 11 residues. Germline V gene data show CDR1 as DFQATT and CDR2 as SNEGSKA (reference sequence). The CDR3 loop reads CSARRADTQYF. CDR3 bases: TGCAGTGCTAGGCGGGCAGATACGCAGTATTTT.

This sequence joins TRBV25-1 and TRBJ1-2; the match to TRBD1 covers 9 bases. The CDR3 loop spans 13 amino acids. From germline, CDR1 is MGHDK and CDR2 SYGVNS. With 2 bases clipped from V and 12 bases from J, the junction kept 7 bases outside the gene matches. The CDR3 coding sequence is TGTGCCAGCAGTGAAATTGGACAGGGGCATAACACCTTC. Translating gives CASSEIGQGHNTF.

V and J are TRBV7-9 and TRBJ2-3; 7 bases are shared with TRBD2. Germline assignment: CDR1 SEHNR and CDR2 FQNEAQ (reference sequence). After removal of 3 bases from V and 4 bases from J, the junction contained 4 bases not matched to a gene. The CDR3 is 14 amino acids. The CDR3 region is CASSFPGRPDTQYF. CDR3 coding DNA: TGTGCCAGCAGCTTCCCCGGGAGGCCAGATACGCAGTATTTT.

This sequence joins TRBV7-8 and TRBJ1-6; 9 nucleotides line up with TRBD1. Germline V lookup: CDR1 SGHVS, CDR2 FQNEAQ. Trimming at V came to 2 bases and at J to 8 bases, leaving 7 bases not matched to a gene. The CDR3 totals 16 residues. The CDR3 is CASSLTGGPGYSPLHF. The CDR3 bases are TGTGCCAGCAGCTTAACAGGGGGCCCGGGTTATTCACCCCTCCACTTT.

The chain recombines TRBV6-1 with TRBJ2-7; perhaps TRBD1 as D (5 bases). The V gene lost 7 bases and the J gene lost 3 bases, with 13 bases spanning the gap. Germline values: CDR1 MNHNS, CDR2 SASEGT. This CDR3 spans 13 amino acids. CDR3: CASTGILNYEQYF. The CDR3 region has the DNA TGTGCCAGCACAGGGATCTTGAACTACGAGCAGTACTTC.

V gene TRBV6-5 combines with J gene TRBJ2-3, with D perhaps TRBD2 (7 bases). V was trimmed by 8 bases and J by 3 bases, leaving 15 bases between them. CDR3 size: 14 residues. Germline CDR1 MNHEY, CDR2 SVGAGI. CDR3 DNA sequence: TGTGCCAGCGGGGGGGCAGGGGAAACAGATACGCAGTATTTT. It specifies CASGGAGETDTQYF.

This chain connects TRBV7-6 to TRBJ2-2; TRBD2 might be the D (6 bases). The CDR3 sequence is 13 residues long. Trimming stripped 5 bases from V and 8 bases from J, with 12 bases between. Germline CDR1 reads SGHVS; CDR2 reads FNYEAQ. This chain's CDR3 is CASSSREEGELFF. The CDR3 DNA reads as TGTGCCAGCAGCAGCAGGGAGGAGGGGGAGCTGTTTTTT.